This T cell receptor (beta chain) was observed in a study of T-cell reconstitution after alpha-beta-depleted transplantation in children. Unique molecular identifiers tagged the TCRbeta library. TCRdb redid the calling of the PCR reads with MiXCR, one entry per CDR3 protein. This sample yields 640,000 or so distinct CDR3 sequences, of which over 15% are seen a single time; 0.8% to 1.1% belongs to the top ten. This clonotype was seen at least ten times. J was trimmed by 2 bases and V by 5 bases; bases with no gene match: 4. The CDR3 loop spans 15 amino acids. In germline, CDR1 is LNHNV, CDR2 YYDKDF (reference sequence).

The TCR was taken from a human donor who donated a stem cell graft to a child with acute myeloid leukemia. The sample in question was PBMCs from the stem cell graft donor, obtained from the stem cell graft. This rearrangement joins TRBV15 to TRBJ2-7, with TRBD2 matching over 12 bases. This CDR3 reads CATSLGLAGTYEQYF. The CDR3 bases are TGTGCCACCAGCTTAGGACTAGCGGGGACCTACGAGCAGTACTTC. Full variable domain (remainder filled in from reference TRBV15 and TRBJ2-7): DAMVIQNPRYQVTQFGKPVTLSCSQTLNHNVMYWYQQKSSQAPKLLFHYYDKDFNNEADTPDNFQSRRPNTSFCFLDIRSPGLGDTAMYLCATSLGLAGTYEQYFGPGTRLTVT.